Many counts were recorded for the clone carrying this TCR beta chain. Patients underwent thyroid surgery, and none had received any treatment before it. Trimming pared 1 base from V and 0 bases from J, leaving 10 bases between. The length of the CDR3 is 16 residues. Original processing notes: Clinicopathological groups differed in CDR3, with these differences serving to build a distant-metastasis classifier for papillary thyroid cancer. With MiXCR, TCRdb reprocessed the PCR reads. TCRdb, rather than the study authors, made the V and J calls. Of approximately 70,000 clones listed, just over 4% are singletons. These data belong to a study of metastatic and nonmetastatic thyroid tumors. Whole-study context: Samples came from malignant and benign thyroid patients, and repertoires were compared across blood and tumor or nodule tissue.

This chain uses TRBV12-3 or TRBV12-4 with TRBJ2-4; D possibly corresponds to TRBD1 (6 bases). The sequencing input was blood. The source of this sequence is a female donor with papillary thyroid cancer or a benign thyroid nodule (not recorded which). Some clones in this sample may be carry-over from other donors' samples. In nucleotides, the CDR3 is TGTGCCAGCAGTTTAGTGGCAGGGGAAGCCAAAAACATTCAGTACTTC. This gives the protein CASSLVAGEAKNIQYF.